The clone carrying this T cell receptor beta chain was detected once. The record originates from a study of blood T cell repertoires in COVID-19. J gave up 4 bases and V 3 bases, and 16 bases lay outside the gene matches. The CDR3 has 18 amino acids. Germline V gives CDR1 MDHEN, CDR2 SYDVKM. The data were produced by immunoSEQ multiplex PCR, yet TCRdb's version contains in-frame clones alone and is incomplete. The sample lists around 450,000 clones, roughly 87% seen once, with about 0.6% in the top ten. The clonotype comes from a man aged 18-30 years who had recovered from COVID-19. Material: PBMCs or T cells enriched from blood (not recorded which). The rearrangement links TRBV28 to TRBJ2-3; TRBD1 matches at 7 bases. CDR3 bases: TGTGCCAGCAGTTTTTGGGGATTTGGAACCACAGGGGCAGATACGCAGTATTTT. It codes for CASSFWGFGTTGADTQYF.